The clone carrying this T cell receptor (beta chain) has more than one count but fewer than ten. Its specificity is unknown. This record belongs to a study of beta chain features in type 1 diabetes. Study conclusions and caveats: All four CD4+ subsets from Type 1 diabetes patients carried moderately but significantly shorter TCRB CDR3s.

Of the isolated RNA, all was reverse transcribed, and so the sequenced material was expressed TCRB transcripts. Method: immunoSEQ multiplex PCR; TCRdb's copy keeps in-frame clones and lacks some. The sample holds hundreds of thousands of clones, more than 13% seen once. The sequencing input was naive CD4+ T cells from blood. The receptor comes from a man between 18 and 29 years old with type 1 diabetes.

The CDR3 loop reads CASRTPGGGYNEQFF. CDR3 bases: TGTGCCAGCAGGACCCCGGGGGGGGGTTACAATGAGCAGTTCTTC. The rearrangement joins TRBV6-5 to TRBJ2-1; TRBD2 agrees at 8 bases. The CDR3 contains 15 residues. V lost 6 bases to trimming and J lost 4 bases; unmatched junction nucleotides: 8. Germline CDR1 and CDR2: MNHEY and SVGAGI.